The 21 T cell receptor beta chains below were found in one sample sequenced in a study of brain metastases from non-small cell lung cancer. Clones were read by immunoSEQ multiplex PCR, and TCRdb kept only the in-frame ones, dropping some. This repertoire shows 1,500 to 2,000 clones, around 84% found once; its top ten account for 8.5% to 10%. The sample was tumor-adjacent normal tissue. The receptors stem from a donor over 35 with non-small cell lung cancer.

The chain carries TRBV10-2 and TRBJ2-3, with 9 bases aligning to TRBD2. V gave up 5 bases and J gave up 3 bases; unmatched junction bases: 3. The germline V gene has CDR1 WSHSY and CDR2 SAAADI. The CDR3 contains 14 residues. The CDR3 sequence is CASSRTSETDTQYF. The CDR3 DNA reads TGCGCCAGCAGTCGGACTAGCGAGACAGATACGCAGTATTTT.

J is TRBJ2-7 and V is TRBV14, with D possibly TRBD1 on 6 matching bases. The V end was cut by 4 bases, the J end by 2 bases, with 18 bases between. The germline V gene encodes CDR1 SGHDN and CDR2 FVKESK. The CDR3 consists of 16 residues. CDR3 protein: CASSPFWTETPYEQYF. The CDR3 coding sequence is TGTGCCAGCAGCCCTTTCTGGACAGAAACCCCCTACGAGCAGTACTTC.

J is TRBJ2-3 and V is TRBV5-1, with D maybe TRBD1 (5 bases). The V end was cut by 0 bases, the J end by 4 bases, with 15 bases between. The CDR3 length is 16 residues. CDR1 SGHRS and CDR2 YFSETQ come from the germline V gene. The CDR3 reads CASSLENRIFADTQYF. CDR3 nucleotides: TGCGCCAGCAGCTTGGAGAACAGGATCTTCGCAGATACGCAGTATTTT.

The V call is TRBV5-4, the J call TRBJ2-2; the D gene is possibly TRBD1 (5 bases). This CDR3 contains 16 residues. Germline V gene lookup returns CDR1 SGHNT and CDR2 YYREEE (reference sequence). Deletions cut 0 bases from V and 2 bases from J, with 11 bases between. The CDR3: CASSLGGTANTGELFF. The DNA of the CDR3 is TGTGCCAGCAGCTTGGGGGGCACTGCAAACACCGGGGAGCTGTTTTTT.

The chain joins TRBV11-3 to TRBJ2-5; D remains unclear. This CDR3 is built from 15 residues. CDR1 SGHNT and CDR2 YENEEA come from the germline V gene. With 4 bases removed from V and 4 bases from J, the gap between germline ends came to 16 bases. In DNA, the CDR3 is TGTGCCAGCAGCTCCCAACAGACATCCCCAGAGACCCAGTACTTC. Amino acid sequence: CASSSQQTSPETQYF.

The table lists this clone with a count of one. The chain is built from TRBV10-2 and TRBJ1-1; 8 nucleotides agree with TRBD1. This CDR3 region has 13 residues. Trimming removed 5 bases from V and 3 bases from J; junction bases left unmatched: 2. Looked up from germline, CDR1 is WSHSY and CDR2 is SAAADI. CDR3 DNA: TGCGCCAGCAGTCTGACAGGGGACACTGAAGCTTTCTTT. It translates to CASSLTGDTEAFF.

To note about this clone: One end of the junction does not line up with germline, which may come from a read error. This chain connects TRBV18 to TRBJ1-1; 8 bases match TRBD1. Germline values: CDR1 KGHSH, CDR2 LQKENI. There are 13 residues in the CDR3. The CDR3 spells CASSPGQGTETFF. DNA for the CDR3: TGTGCCAGCTCACCCGGACAGGGCACTGAAACTTTCTTT.

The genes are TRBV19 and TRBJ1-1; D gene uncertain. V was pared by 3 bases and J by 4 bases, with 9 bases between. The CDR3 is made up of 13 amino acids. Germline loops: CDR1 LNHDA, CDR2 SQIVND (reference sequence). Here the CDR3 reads CASSIQVATEAFF. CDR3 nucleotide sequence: TGTGCCAGTAGTATTCAAGTGGCCACTGAAGCTTTCTTT.

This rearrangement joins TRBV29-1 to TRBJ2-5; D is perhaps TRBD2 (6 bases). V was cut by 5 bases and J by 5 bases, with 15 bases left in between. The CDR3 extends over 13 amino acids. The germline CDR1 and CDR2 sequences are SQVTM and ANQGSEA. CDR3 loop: CSVCRLEGETQYF. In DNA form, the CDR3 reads TGCAGCGTTTGTAGACTAGAAGGCGAGACCCAGTACTTC.

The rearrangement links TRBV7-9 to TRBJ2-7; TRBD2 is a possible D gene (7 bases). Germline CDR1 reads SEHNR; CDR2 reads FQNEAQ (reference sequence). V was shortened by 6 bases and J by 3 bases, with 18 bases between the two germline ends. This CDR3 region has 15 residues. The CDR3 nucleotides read TGTGCCAGCAGTCTTATACAGGGAGGGCTCTACGAGCAGTACTTC. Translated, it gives CASSLIQGGLYEQYF.

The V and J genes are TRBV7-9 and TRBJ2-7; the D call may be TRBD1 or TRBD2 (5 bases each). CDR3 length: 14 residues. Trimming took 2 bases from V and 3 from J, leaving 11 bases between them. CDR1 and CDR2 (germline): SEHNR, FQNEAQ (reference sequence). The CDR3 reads CASSLRGPGYEQYF. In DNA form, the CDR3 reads TGTGCCAGCAGCTTACGGGGACCGGGCTACGAGCAGTACTTC.

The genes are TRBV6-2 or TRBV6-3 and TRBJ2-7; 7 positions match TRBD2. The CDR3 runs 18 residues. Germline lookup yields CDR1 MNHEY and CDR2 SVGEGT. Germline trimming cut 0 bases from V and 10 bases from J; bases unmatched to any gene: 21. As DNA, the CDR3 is TGTGCCAGCAGTTACTCCAGGACTAGTCCCGAACCGACACTAGGACAGTACTTC. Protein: CASSYSRTSPEPTLGQYF.

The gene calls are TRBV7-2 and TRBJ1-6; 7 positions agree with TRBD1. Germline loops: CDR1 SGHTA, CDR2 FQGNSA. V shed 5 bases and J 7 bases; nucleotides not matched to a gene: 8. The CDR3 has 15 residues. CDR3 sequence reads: CASSLRQGGNSPLHF. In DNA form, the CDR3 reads TGTGCCAGCAGCCTCCGACAGGGCGGGAATTCACCCCTCCACTTT. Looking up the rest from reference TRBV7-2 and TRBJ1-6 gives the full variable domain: GAGVSQSPSNKVTEKGKDVELRCDPISGHTALYWYRQSLGQGLEFLIYFQGNSAPDKSGLPSDRFSAERTGGSVSTLTIQRTQQEDSAVYLCASSLRQGGNSPLHFGNGTRLTVT.

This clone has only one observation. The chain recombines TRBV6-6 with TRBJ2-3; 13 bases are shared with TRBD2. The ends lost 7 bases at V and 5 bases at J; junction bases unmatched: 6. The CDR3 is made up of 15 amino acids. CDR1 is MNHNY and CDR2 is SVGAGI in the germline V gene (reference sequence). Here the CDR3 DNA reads TGTGCCAGCATCTCGGGACTAGCGGGATTAGATACGCAGTATTTT. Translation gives CASISGLAGLDTQYF.

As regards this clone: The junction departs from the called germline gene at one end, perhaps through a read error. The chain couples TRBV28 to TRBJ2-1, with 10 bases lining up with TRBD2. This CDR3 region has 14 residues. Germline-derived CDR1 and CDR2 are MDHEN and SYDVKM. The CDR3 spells CASVPTLSGRVPVF. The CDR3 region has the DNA TGTGCCAGCGTACCAACCTTAAGCGGGAGGGTGCCAGTCTTC. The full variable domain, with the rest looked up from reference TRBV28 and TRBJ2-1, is DVKVTQSSRYLVKRTGEKVFLECVQDMDHENMFWYRQDPGLGLRLIYFSYDVKMKEKGDIPEGYSVSREKKERFSLILESASTNQTSMYLCASVPTLSGRVPVFGPGTRLTVL.

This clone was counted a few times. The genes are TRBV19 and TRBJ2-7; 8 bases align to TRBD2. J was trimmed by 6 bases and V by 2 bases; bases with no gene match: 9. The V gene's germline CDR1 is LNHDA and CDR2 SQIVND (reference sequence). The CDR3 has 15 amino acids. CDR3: CASSITGGSGTEQYF. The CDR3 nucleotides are TGTGCCAGTAGTATAACCGGGGGTAGCGGGACCGAGCAGTACTTC. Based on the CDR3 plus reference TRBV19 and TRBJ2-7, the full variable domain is DGGITQSPKYLFRKEGQNVTLSCEQNLNHDAMYWYRQDPGQGLRLIYYSQIVNDFQKGDIAEGYSVSREKKESFPLTVTSAQKNPTAFYLCASSITGGSGTEQYFGPGTRLTVT.

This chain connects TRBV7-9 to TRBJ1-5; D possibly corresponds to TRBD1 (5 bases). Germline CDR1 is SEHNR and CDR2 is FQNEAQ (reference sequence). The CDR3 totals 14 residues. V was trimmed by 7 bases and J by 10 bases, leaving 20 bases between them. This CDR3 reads CASTSYGDAKPQHF. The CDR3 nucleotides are TGTGCCAGCACCTCTTACGGGGACGCGAAACCCCAGCATTTT.

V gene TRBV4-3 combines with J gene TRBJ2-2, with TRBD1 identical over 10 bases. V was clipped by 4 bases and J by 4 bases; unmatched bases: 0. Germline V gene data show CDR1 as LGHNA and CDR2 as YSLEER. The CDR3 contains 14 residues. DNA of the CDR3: TGCGCCAGCAGCCGGACAGGGGGCACCGGGGAGCTGTTTTTT. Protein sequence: CASSRTGGTGELFF.

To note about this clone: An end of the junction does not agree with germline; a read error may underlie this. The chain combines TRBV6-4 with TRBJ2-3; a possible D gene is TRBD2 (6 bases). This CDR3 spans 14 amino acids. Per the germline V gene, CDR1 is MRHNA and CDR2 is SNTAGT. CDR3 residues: CASSEDSGTDTQYF. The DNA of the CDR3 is TGTGCCAGCAGTGAGGATAGCGGCACGGATACGCAGTATTTT.

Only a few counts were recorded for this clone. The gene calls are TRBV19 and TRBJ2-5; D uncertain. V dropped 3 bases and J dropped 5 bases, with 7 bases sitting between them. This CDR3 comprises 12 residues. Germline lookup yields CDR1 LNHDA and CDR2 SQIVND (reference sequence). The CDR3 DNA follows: TGTGCCAGTAGTATTAATGGGGAGACCCAGTACTTC. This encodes CASSINGETQYF.

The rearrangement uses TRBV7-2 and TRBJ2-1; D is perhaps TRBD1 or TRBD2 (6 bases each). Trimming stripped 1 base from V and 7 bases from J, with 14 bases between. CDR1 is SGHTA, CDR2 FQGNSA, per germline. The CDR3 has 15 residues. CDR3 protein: CASSLVTGRQNEQFF. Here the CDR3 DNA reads TGTGCCAGCAGCTTAGTAACAGGGAGGCAAAATGAGCAGTTCTTC.